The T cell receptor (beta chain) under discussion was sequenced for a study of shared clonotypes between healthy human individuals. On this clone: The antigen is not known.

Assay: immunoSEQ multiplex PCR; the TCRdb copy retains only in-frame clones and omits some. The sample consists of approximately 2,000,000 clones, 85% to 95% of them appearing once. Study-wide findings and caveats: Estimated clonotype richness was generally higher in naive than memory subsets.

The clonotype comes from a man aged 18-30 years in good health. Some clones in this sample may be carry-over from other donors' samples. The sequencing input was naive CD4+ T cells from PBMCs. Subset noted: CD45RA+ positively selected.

The CDR3: CASSQEYWAATNEKLFF. The CDR3 coding sequence is TGTGCCAGCAGCCAAGAATACTGGGCAGCAACTAATGAAAAACTGTTTTTT. V gene TRBV14 combines with J gene TRBJ1-4; D unclear. This CDR3 is built from 17 residues. Germline CDR1 SGHDN, CDR2 FVKESK. The ends were cut back, 0 bases at V and 0 bases at J, with 11 bases in the middle.